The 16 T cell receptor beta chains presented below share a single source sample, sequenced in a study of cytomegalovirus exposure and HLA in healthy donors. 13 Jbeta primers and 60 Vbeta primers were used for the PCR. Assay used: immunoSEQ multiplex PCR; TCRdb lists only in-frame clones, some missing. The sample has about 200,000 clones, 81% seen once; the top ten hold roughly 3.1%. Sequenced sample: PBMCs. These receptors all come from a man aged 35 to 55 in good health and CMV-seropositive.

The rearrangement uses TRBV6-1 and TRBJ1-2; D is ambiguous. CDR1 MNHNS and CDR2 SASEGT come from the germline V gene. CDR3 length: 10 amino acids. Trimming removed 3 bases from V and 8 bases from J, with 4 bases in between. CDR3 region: CASSDRGYTF. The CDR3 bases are TGTGCCAGCAGTGACAGGGGCTACACCTTC.

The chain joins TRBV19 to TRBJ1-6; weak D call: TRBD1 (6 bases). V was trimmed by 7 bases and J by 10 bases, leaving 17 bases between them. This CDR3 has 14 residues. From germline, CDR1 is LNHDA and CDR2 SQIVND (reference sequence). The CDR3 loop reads CASTRTAPESPLHF. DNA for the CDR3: TGTGCCAGTACCCGGACAGCCCCTGAGTCACCCCTCCACTTT.

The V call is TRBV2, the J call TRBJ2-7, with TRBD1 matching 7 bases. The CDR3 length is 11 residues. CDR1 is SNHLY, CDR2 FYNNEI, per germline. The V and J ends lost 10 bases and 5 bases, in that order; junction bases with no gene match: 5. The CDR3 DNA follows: TGTGCCATCGGACAGGCACACGAGCAGTACTTC. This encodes CAIGQAHEQYF.

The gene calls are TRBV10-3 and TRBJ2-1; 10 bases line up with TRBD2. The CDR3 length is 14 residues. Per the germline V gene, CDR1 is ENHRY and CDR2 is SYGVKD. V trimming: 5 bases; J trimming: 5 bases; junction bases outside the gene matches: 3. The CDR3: CAISTSGKNNEQFF. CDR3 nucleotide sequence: TGTGCCATCAGTACTAGCGGGAAGAACAATGAGCAGTTCTTC.

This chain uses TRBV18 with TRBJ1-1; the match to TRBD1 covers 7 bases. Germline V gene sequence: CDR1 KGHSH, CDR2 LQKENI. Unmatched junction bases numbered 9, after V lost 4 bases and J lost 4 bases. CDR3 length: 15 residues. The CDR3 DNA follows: TGTGCCAGCTCACTTCAGACAGGGTGGGGCACTGAAGCTTTCTTT. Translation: CASSLQTGWGTEAFF.

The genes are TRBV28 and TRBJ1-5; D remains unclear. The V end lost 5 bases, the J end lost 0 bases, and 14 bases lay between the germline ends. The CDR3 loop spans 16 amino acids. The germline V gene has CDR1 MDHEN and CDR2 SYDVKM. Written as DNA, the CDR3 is TGTGCCAGCAGTCGACCTGGTACAGCTAGCAATCAGCCCCAGCATTTT. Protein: CASSRPGTASNQPQHF. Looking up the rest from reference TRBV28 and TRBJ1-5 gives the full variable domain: DVKVTQSSRYLVKRTGEKVFLECVQDMDHENMFWYRQDPGLGLRLIYFSYDVKMKEKGDIPEGYSVSREKKERFSLILESASTNQTSMYLCASSRPGTASNQPQHFGDGTRLSIL.

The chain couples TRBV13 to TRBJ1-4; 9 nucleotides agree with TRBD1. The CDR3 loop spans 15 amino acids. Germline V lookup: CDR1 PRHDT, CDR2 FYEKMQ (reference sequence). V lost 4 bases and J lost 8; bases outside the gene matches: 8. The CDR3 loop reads CASSYRGTGQEKLFF. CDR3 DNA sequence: TGTGCCAGCAGCTACAGAGGGACAGGGCAAGAAAAACTGTTTTTT.

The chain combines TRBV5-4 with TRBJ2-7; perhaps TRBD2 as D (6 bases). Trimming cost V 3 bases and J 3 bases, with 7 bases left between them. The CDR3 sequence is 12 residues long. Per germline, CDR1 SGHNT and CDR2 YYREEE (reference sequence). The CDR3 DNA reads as TGTGCCAGCAGCTGGGGAGGCTACGAGCAGTACTTC. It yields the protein CASSWGGYEQYF. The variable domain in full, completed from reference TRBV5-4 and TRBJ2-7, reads ETGVTQSPTHLIKTRGQQVTLRCSSQSGHNTVSWYQQALGQGPQFIFQYYREEENGRGNFPPRFSGLQFPNYSSELNVNALELDDSALYLCASSWGGYEQYFGPGTRLTVT.

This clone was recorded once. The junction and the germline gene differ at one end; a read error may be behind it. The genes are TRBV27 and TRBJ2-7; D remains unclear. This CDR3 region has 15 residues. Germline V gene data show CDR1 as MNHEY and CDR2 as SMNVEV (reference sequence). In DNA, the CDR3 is TGTGCCAGCCCACCCGGAGCACCTCCAACCTACGAGCGGTACTTC. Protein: CASPPGAPPTYERYF.

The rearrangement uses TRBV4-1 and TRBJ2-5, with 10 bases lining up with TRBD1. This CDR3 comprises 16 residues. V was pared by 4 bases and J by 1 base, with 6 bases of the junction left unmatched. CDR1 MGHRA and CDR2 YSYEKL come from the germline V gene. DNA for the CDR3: TGCGCCAGCAGCCGATACCGGACAGGGGGCCAAGAGACCCAGTACTTC. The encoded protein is CASSRYRTGGQETQYF.

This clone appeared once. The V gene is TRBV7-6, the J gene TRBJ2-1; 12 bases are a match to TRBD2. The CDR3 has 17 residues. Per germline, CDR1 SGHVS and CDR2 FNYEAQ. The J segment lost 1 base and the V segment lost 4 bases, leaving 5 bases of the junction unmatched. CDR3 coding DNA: TGTGCCAGCAGCTCCCCTAGCGGGGGGGCTTCCTACAATGAGCAGTTCTTC. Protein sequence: CASSSPSGGASYNEQFF.

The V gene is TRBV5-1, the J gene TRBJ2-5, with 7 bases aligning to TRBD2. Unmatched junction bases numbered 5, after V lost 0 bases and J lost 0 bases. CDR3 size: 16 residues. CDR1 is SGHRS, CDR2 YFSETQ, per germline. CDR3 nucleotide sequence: TGCGCCAGCAGCTTGGGCGGGACTACGTACCAAGAGACCCAGTACTTC. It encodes CASSLGGTTYQETQYF.

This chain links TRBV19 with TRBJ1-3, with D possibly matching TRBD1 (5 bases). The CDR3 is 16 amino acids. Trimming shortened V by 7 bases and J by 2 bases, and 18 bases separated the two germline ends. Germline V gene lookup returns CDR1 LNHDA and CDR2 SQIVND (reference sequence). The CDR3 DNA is TGTGCCAGTACCCGGGGGTTCTTAGCGGCTGGAAACACCATATATTTT. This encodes CASTRGFLAAGNTIYF.

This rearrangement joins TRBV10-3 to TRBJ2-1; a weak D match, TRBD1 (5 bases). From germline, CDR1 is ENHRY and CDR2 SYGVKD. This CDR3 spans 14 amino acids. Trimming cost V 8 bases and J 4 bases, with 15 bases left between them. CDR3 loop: CAIGWDKGYNEQFF. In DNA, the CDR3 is TGTGCCATCGGGTGGGATAAGGGGTACAATGAGCAGTTCTTC.

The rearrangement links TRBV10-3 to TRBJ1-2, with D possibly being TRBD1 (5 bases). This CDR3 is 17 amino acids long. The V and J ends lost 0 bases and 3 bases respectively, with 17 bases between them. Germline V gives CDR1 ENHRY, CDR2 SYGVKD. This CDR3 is CAISESTATGTDYGYTF. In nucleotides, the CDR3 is TGTGCCATCAGTGAGTCGACAGCGACGGGTACGGACTATGGCTACACCTTC.

This CDR3 is CASSSSGYYNEQFF. The DNA of the CDR3 is TGTGCCAGCAGTAGTAGCGGATACTACAATGAGCAGTTCTTC. This chain uses TRBV27 with TRBJ2-1, with D possibly matching TRBD2 (6 bases). V dropped 5 bases and J dropped 3 bases, with 11 bases sitting between them. Germline V gene sequence: CDR1 MNHEY, CDR2 SMNVEV (reference sequence). The CDR3 length is 14 residues.